This T cell receptor beta chain is from a study of blood T cells in healthy people across ages. Combining a sample-barcoded 5' primer with a J-beta primer mix, a second PCR ran for about 6 to 11 cycles. TCRdb fed the 5' RACE reads into MiXCR, producing one record per CDR3 protein. The table lists under 1 million distinct CDR3 sequences, around 43% of them singletons. This TCR was recovered from a man between 60 and 75 years old in good health. Sequencing was performed on blood.

CDR3 DNA sequence: TGTGCCAGCAGGCACTACCCGGACAGGGGAGGAGCCAGGGGGCTGTTTTTT. It translates to CASRHYPDRGGARGLFF. The chain is built from TRBV6-2 or TRBV6-3 and TRBJ2-2; 9 nucleotides agree with TRBD1. V lost 6 bases and J lost 13; bases outside the gene matches: 21. The CDR3 totals 17 residues. Germline CDR1 and CDR2: MNHEY and SVGEGT.